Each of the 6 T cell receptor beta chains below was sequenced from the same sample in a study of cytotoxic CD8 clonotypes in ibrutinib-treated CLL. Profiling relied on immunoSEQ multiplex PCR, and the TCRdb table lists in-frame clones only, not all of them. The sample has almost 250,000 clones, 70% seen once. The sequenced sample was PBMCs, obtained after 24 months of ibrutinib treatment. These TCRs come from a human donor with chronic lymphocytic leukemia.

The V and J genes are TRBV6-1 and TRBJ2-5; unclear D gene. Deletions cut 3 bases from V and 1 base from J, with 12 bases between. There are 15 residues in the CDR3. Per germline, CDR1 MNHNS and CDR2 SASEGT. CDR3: CASSDLYELQETQYF. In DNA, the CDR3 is TGTGCCAGCAGTGACCTGTATGAACTCCAAGAGACCCAGTACTTC.

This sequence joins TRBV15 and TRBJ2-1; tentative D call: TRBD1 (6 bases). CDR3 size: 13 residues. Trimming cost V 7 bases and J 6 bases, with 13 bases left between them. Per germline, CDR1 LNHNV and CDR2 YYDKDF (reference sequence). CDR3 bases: TGTGCCACCATCCCAGGGGTCGTCAATGAGCAGTTCTTC. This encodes CATIPGVVNEQFF.

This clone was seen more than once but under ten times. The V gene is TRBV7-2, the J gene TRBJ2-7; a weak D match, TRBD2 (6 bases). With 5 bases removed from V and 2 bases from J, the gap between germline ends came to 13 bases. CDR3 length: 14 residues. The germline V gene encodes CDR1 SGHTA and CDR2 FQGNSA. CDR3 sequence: CASSMGLLAYEQYF. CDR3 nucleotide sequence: TGTGCCAGCAGCATGGGACTCCTGGCCTACGAGCAGTACTTC.

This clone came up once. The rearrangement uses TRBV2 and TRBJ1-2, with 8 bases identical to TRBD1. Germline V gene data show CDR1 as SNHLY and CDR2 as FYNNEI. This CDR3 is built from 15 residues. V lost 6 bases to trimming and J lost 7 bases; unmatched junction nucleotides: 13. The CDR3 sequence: CASSPNRGFESGYTF. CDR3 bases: TGTGCCAGCAGCCCAAACAGGGGGTTCGAGTCTGGCTACACCTTC.

This CDR3 is CASSWTGAGNTIYF. The CDR3, as DNA: TGTGCCAGCAGTTGGACAGGGGCCGGAAACACCATATATTTT. The V call is TRBV6-5, the J call TRBJ1-3; 9 bases match TRBD1. Per the germline V gene, CDR1 is MNHEY and CDR2 is SVGAGI. With 4 bases clipped from V and 4 bases from J, the junction kept 2 bases outside the gene matches. This CDR3 comprises 14 residues.

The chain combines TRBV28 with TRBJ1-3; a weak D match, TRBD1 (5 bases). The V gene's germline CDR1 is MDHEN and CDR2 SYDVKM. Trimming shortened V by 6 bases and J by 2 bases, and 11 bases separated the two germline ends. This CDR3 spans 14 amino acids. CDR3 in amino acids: CASSGGTPGNTIYF. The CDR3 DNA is TGTGCCAGCAGCGGGGGGACTCCTGGAAACACCATATATTTT.